This T cell receptor beta chain was observed in a study of control samples from healthy donors and cancer patients. Generated by immunoSEQ multiplex PCR, the TCRdb table keeps only in-frame clones and is missing some. Here the sample spans over 200,000 clones, about four fifths being singletons. Germline V CDR1 and CDR2: MDHEN, SYDVKM. This CDR3 comprises 15 residues. The junction had 10 bases not matched to a gene; V was cut back by 8 bases and J by 8 bases. The V and J genes are TRBV28 and TRBJ1-6; 9 bases map to TRBD1. The sequencing sample was made of PBMCs. The receptor comes from a woman aged 55 to 70 with lung cancer. CDR3: CASRWGTGGDSPLHF. CDR3 sequence (DNA): TGTGCCAGCCGCTGGGGAACAGGGGGCGATTCACCCCTCCACTTT.